The present T cell receptor (beta chain) was sequenced within a study of blood T cell repertoires in COVID-19. Study overall: The cDNA or gDNA used as material had been derived from T cells, B-cell-depleted T cells, or PBMCs.

The ends were cut back, 0 bases at V and 0 bases at J, with 11 bases in the middle. This CDR3 spans 16 amino acids. Germline V gives CDR1 MNHEY, CDR2 SVGAGI. Recruits, aged about 18 to 90 years, lived in about two dozen US areas. Participants had their cohort set by participant-reported clinical history. Methods used by the authors: Researchers report that nucleated cell counts were estimated from reference gene primer amplification. Clones were read by immunoSEQ multiplex PCR, and TCRdb kept only the in-frame ones, dropping some. Clonal size and the V and J genes are those of that table, whereas D and trimming came from the DNA. The sample has about 210,000 clones, more than 85% seen once; the top ten hold around 23%.

The sequenced sample was PBMCs or T cells enriched from blood (not recorded which). This clonotype was sampled from a woman between 35 and 50 years old in a cohort exposed to, infected with or recovered from COVID-19 (not recorded which). The chain carries TRBV6-5 and TRBJ1-2; D perhaps matches TRBD1 (5 bases). CDR3 sequence reads: CASSYSAQAPNYGYTF. The CDR3 DNA reads TGTGCCAGCAGTTACTCAGCACAGGCCCCTAACTATGGCTACACCTTC.